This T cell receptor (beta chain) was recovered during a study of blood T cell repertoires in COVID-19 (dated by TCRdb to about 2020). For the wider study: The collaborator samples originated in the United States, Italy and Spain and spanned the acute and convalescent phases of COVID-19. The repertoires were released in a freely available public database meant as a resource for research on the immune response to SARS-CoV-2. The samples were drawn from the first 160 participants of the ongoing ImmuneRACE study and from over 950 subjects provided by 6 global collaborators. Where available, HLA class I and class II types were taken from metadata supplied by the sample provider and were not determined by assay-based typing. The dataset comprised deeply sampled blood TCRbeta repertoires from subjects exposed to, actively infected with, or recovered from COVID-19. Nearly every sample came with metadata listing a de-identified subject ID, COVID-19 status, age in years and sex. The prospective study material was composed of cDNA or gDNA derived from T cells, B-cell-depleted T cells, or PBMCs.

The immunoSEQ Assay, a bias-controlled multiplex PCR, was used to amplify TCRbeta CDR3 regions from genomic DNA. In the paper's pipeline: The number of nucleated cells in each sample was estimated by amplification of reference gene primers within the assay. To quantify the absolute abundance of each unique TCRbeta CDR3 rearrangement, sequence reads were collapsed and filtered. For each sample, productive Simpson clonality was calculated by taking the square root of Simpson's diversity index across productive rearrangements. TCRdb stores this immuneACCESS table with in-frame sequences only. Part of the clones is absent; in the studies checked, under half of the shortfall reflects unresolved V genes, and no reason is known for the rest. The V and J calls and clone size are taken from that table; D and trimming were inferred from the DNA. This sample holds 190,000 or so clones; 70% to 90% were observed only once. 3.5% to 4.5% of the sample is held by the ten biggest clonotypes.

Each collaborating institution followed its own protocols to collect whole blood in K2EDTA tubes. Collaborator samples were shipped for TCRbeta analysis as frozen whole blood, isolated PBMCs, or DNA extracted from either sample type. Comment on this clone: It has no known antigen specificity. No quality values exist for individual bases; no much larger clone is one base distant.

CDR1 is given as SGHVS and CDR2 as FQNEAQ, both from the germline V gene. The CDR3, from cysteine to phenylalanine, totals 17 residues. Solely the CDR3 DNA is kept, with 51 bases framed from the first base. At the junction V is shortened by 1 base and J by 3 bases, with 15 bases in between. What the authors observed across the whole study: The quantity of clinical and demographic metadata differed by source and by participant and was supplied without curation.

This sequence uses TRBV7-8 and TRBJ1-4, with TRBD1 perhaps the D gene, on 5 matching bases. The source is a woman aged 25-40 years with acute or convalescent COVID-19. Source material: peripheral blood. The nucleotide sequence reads TGTGCCAGCAGCTTAGGGGACTTGGGGTCATCTAATGAAAAACTGTTTTTT. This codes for CASSLGDLGSSNEKLFF.